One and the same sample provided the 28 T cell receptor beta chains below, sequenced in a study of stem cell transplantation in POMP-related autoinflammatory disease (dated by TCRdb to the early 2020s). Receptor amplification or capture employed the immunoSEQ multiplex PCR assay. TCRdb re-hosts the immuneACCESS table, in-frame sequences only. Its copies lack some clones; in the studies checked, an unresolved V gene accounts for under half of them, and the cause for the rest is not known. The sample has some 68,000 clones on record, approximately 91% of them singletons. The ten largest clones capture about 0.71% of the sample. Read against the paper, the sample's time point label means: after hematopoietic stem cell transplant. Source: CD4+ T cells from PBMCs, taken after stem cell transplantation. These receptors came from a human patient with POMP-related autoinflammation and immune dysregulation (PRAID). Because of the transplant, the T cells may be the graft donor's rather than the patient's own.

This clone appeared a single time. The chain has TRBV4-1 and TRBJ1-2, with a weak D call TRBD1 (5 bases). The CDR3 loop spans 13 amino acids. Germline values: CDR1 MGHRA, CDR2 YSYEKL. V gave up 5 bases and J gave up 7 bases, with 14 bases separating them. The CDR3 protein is CASSWDGTPGYTF. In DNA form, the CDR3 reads TGCGCCAGCAGCTGGGACGGGACGCCTGGCTACACCTTC.

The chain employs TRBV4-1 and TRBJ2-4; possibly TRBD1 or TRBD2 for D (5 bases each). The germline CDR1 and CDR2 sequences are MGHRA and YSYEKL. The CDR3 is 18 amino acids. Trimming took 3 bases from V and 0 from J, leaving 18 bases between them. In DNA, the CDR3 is TGCGCCAGCAGCCAGGACCGCTGGGGGTTTAAAGCCAAAAACATTCAGTACTTC. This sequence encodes CASSQDRWGFKAKNIQYF.

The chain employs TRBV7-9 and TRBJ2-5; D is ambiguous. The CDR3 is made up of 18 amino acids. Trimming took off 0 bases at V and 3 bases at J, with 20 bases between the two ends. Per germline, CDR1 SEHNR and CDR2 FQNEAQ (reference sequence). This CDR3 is CASSLARLDMGVKETQYF. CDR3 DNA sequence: TGTGCCAGCAGCTTAGCGCGTTTGGATATGGGCGTTAAAGAGACCCAGTACTTC. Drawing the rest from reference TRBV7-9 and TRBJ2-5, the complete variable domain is DTGVSQNPRHKITKRGQNVTFRCDPISEHNRLYWYRQTLGQGPEFLTYFQNEAQLEKSRLLSDRFSAERPKGSFSTLEIQRTEQGDSAMYLCASSLARLDMGVKETQYFGPGTRLLVL.

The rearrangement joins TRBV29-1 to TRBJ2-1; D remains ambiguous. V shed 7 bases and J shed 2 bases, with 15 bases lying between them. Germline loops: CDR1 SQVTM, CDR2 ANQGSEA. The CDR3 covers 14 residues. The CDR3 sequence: CSGVRRRPYNEQFF. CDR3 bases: TGCAGCGGCGTTCGGAGACGACCCTACAATGAGCAGTTCTTC.

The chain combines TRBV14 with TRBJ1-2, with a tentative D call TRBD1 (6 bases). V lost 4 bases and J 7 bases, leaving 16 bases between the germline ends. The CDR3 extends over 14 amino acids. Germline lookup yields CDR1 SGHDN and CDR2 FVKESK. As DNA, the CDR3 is TGTGCCAGCAGCCGCAACAGGGACTTGGGTGGCTACACCTTC. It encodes CASSRNRDLGGYTF.

The chain's CDR3 is CATSRARDSQETQYF. The CDR3 bases are TGTGCCACCAGCAGAGCACGGGATAGCCAAGAGACCCAGTACTTC. The chain combines TRBV15 with TRBJ2-5, with TRBD2 as a possible D gene (5 bases). Trimming took 1 base from V and 1 from J, leaving 10 bases between them. Germline CDR1 LNHNV, CDR2 YYDKDF (reference sequence). The CDR3 is made up of 15 amino acids.

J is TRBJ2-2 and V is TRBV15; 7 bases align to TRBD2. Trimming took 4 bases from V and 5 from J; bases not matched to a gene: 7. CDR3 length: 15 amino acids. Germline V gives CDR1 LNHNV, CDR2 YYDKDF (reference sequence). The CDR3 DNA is TGTGCCACCAGCACGGGAGGCCCGAGAACCGGGGAGCTGTTTTTT. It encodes CATSTGGPRTGELFF.

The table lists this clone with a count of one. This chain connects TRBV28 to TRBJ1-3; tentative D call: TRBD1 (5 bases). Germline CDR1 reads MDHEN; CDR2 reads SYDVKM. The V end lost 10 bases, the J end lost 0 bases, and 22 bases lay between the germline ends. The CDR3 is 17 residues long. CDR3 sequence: CAIPIPDSSSSGNTIYF. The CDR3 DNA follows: TGTGCCATCCCAATTCCAGACAGCAGCAGCTCTGGAAACACCATATATTTT.

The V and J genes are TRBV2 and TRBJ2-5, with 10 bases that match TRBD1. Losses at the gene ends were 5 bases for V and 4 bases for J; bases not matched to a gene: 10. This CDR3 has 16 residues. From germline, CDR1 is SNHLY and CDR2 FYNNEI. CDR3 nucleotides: TGTGCCAGCAGTCCCGGGATGGGACAGGGGAGAGAGACCCAGTACTTC. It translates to CASSPGMGQGRETQYF. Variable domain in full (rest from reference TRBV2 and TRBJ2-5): EPEVTQTPSHQVTQMGQEVILRCVPISNHLYFYWYRQILGQKVEFLVSFYNNEISEKSEIFDDQFSVERPDGSNFTLKIRSTKLEDSAMYFCASSPGMGQGRETQYFGPGTRLLVL.

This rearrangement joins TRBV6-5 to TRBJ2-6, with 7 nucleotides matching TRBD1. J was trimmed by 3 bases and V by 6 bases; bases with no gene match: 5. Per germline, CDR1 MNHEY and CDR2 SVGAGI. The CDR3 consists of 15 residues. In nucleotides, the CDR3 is TGTGCCAGCAGCCAGACAGGGCATGGGGCCAACGTCCTGACTTTC. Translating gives CASSQTGHGANVLTF.

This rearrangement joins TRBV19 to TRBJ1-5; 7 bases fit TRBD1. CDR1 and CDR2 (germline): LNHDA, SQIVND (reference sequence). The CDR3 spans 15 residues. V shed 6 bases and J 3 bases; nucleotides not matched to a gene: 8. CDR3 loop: CASRQQGNPNQPQHF. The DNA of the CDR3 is TGTGCCAGTAGGCAACAGGGGAACCCCAATCAGCCCCAGCATTTT.

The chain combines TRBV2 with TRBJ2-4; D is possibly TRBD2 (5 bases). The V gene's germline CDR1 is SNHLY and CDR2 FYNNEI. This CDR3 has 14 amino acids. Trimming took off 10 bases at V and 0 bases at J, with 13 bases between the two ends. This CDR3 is CATCAGLAKNIQYF. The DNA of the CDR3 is TGTGCCACTTGTGCGGGCCTAGCCAAAAACATTCAGTACTTC.

The CDR3 loop is CAWSKGQGSNEQFF. CDR3 in DNA: TGTGCCTGGAGTAAGGGACAGGGTTCCAATGAGCAGTTCTTC. The chain recombines TRBV30 with TRBJ2-1; 9 bases are shared with TRBD1. From germline, CDR1 is GTSNPN and CDR2 SVGIG (reference sequence). V lost 2 bases to trimming and J lost 6 bases; unmatched junction nucleotides: 5. The CDR3 covers 14 residues.

CDR3 loop: CASSRGQGGDYGYTF. In nucleotides, the CDR3 is TGTGCCAGCAGCCGGGGACAGGGGGGGGATTATGGCTACACCTTC. This chain joins TRBV11-1 and TRBJ1-2, with 11 bases matching TRBD1. V shed 5 bases, J shed 5 bases, and the junction held 7 bases outside the gene matches. CDR1 and CDR2 (germline): SGHAT, FQDESV (reference sequence). CDR3 length equals 15 residues.

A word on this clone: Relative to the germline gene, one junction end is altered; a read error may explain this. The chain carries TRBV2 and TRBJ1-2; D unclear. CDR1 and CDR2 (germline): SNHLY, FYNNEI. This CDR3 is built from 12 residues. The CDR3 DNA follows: TGTGCCAGCAGTGAAGCCGGCAGTACGAGATCCTGG. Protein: CASSEAGSTRSW.

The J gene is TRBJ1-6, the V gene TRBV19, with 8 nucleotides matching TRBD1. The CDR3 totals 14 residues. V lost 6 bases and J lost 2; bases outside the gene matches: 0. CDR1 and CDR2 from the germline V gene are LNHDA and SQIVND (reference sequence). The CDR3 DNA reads TGTGCCAGTAGGGACAGGGCCTATAATTCACCCCTCCACTTT. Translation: CASRDRAYNSPLHF.

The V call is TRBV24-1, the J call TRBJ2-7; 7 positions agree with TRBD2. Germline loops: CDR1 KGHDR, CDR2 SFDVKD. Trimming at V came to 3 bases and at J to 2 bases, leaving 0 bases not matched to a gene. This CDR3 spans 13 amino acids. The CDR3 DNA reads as TGTGCCACCAGTGATGGGGGGGCCTACGAGCAGTACTTC. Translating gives CATSDGGAYEQYF.

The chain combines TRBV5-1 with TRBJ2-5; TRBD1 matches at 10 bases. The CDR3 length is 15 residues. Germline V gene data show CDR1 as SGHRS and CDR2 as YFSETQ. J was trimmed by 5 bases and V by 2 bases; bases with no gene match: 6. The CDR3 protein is CASSFRQGAGETQYF. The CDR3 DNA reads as TGCGCCAGCAGCTTCCGACAGGGGGCTGGGGAGACCCAGTACTTC.

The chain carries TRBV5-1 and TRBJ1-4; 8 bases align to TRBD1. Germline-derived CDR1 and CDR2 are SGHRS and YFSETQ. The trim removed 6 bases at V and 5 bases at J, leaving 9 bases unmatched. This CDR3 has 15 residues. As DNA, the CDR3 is TGCGCCAGCACTCCGGGGACAGGCGGAAATGAAAAACTGTTTTTT. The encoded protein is CASTPGTGGNEKLFF.

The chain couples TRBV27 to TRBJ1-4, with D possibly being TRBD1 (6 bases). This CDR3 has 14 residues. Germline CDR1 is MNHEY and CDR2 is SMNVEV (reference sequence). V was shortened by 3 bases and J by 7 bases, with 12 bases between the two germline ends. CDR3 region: CASSFGGRGEKLFF. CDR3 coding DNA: TGTGCCAGCAGTTTCGGGGGGCGTGGTGAAAAACTGTTTTTT.

CDR3 amino acids: CASRSDVNTEAFF. In DNA, the CDR3 is TGTGCCAGCAGATCAGATGTGAACACTGAAGCTTTCTTT. The chain employs TRBV6-4 and TRBJ1-1, with no clear D. This CDR3 is built from 13 residues. The germline gives CDR1 MRHNA, CDR2 SNTAGT. The V and J ends lost 6 bases and 0 bases respectively, with 8 bases between them.

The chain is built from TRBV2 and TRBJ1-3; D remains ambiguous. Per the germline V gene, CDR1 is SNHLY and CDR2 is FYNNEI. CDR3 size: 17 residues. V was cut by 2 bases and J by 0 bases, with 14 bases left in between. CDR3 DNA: TGTGCCAGCAGTGAAAGGCAGGTCCCAAGCTCTGGAAACACCATATATTTT. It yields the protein CASSERQVPSSGNTIYF.

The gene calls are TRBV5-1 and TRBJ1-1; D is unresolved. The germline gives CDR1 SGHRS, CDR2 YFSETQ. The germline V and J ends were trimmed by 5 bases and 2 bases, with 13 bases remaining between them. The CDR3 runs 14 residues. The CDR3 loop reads CASSRRPANTEAFF. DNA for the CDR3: TGCGCCAGCAGTCGACGACCAGCCAACACTGAAGCTTTCTTT. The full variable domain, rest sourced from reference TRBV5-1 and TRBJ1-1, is KAGVTQTPRYLIKTRGQQVTLSCSPISGHRSVSWYQQTPGQGLQFLFEYFSETQRNKGNFPGRFSGRQFSNSRSEMNVSTLELGDSALYLCASSRRPANTEAFFGQGTRLTVV.

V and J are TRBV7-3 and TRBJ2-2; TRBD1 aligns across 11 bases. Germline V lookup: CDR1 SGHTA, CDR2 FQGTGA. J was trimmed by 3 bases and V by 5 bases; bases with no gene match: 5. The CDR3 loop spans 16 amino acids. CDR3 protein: CASSPRGQGDTGELFF. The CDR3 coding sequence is TGTGCCAGCAGCCCCAGGGGACAGGGGGACACCGGGGAGCTGTTTTTT.

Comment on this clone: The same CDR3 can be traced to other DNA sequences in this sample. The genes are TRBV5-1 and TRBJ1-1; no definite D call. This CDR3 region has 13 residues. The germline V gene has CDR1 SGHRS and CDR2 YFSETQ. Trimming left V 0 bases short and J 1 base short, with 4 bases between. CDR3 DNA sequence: TGCGCCAGCAGCTTGGAGGCGAACACTGAAGCTTTCTTT. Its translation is CASSLEANTEAFF. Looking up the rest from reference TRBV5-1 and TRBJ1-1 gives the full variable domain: KAGVTQTPRYLIKTRGQQVTLSCSPISGHRSVSWYQQTPGQGLQFLFEYFSETQRNKGNFPGRFSGRQFSNSRSEMNVSTLELGDSALYLCASSLEANTEAFFGQGTRLTVV.

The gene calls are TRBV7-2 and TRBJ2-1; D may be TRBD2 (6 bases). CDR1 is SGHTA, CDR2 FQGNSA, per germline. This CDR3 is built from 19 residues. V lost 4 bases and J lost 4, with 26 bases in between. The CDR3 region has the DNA TGTGCCAGCAGCTCCTTGGTGGGATCGGGGGTACCAGATTACAATGAGCAGTTCTTC. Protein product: CASSSLVGSGVPDYNEQFF.

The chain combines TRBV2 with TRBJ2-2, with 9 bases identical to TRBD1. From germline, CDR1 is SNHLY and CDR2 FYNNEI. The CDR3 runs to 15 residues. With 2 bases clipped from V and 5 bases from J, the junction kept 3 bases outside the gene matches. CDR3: CASSENRGHTGELFF. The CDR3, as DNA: TGTGCCAGCAGTGAAAACAGGGGGCATACCGGGGAGCTGTTTTTT.

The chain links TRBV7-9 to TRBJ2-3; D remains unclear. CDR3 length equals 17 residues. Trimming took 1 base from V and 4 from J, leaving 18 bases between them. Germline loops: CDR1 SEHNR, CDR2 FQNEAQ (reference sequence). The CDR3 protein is CASSLGEQRGASDTQYF. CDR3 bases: TGTGCCAGCAGCTTAGGGGAACAGCGAGGAGCTTCAGATACGCAGTATTTT.